The rows below give T cell receptor beta chains drawn from one sample of a study of sequential checkpoint blockade in melanoma. Sequencing was performed with immunoSEQ multiplex PCR; in TCRdb, only in-frame clones are kept and a portion is missing. Of 4,000 to 5,500 clones listed, more than 30% were seen once; the top ten hold over 8.5%. Material: tumor tissue (inferred from file names), obtained from a patient given nivolumab and ipilimumab in sequence. All receptors derive from a human donor with melanoma. The CDR3 runs from the conserved cysteine through the conserved F or W. Fields, in order: D gene, clone size, V gene, J gene, CDR3 DNA, CDR3 protein. The D gene is left open where the match is weak. The size field is filled for only some rows; it gives once, few, many or a size class.

>.|few|TRBV28|TRBJ2-7
TGTGCCAGCAGTTTATGGGCAGGGAATGTGTACGAGCAGTACTTC
CASSLWAGNVYEQYF
>TRBD1|.|TRBV19|TRBJ1-5
TGTGCCAGTAGTAAAAGGACAGGGAATAGCAATCAGCCCCAGCATTTT
CASSKRTGNSNQPQHF
>.|.|TRBV18|TRBJ2-6
TGTGCCAGCTCACCACCAGATCCTGTCAGCTCTGGGGCCAACGTCCTGACTTTC
CASSPPDPVSSGANVLTF
>.|few|TRBV28|TRBJ2-1
TGTGCCAGCAGGAATAATAAGTATCCTAAAAACAATGAGCAGTTCTTC
CASRNNKYPKNNEQFF
>.|many|TRBV27|TRBJ2-7
TGTGCCAGCAGTCCTCAGACCTTGACGGACTCCTACGAGCAGTACTTC
CASSPQTLTDSYEQYF
>.|once|TRBV28|TRBJ2-7
TGTGCCAGCAGTTATGCCGGCTACGAGCAGTACTTC
CASSYAGYEQYF
>.|.|TRBV19|TRBJ2-7
TGTGCCAGTGGGTACAGGGAGTCCTACGAGCAGTACTTC
CASGYRESYEQYF
>TRBD1|.|TRBV28|TRBJ1-5
TGTGCCAGCAGTTTGGGAGGGGGCATATTCCTTAGCAATCAGCCCCAGCATTTT
CASSLGGGIFLSNQPQHF
>TRBD2|.|TRBV5-1|TRBJ2-3
TGCGCCAGCAGGCCGGGACTAGCGGTTAGGGGAAGAACAGATACGCAGTATTTT
CASRPGLAVRGRTDTQYF
>TRBD2|.|TRBV28|TRBJ2-7
TGTGCCAGCAGTCTCGGACTAGCGGGGGCCGGACATATTTTCTACGAGCAGTACTTC
CASSLGLAGAGHIFYEQYF
>.|.|TRBV6-7|TRBJ2-2
TGTGCCAGCAGGAAGGGACGGCTAAACACCGGGGAGCTGTTTTTT
CASRKGRLNTGELFF
>.|.|TRBV6-8|TRBJ1-5
TGTGCCAGCAGCTCGGGACACCTTAGCAATCAGCCCCAGCATTTT
CASSSGHLSNQPQHF
>.|.|TRBV11-3|TRBJ1-2
TGTGCCAGCAGCCGGGAGCCAGGGGCCAACTATGGCTACACCTTC
CASSREPGANYGYTF
>.|large|TRBV11-3|TRBJ2-2
TGTGCCAGCAGCTTATTTACCCAGGCTAACACCGGGGAGCTGTTTTTT
CASSLFTQANTGELFF
>.|few|TRBV7-6|TRBJ1-5
TGTGCCAGCAGCTTCGGCTTGACAGGCACCAATCAGCCCCAGCATTTT
CASSFGLTGTNQPQHF
>TRBD2|.|TRBV29-1|TRBJ2-1
TGCAGCGCGACTAGCGGGAGCCAATACAATGAGCAGTTCTTC
CSATSGSQYNEQFF
>.|few|TRBV6-8|TRBJ2-7
TGTGCCAGCAGTCTTCAGGGTCCGTACGAGCAGTACTTC
CASSLQGPYEQYF
>.|.|TRBV15|TRBJ1-1
TGTGCCACCAGCAGGGCCGGGAGGGTTGGAACTGAAGCTTTCTTT
CATSRAGRVGTEAFF
>.|medium-sized|TRBV28|TRBJ2-3
TGTGCCAGCAGTTTCGGGGGAGATACGCAGTATTTT
CASSFGGDTQYF
>.|.|TRBV19|TRBJ1-1
TGTGCCAGTGGGCGTGGGGGCAGGACCTCTTACACTGAAGCTTTCTTT
CASGRGGRTSYTEAFF
>TRBD1|.|TRBV6-8|TRBJ1-1
TGTGCCATCAACGACAGGGAATCCCCTGAAGCTTTCTTT
CAINDRESPEAFF
>.|.|TRBV5-1|TRBJ1-5
TGCGCCAGCAGCTTGGGGGGGGCCCATCAGCCCCAGCATTTT
CASSLGGAHQPQHF
>.|.|TRBV7-3|TRBJ1-3
TGTGCCAGCAGCTTAACATTGACAGGCCGAAACACCATATATTTT
CASSLTLTGRNTIYF
>TRBD1|.|TRBV29-1|TRBJ1-1
TGCAGCGCGGACAGGGGAGGGGACACTGAAGCTTTCTTT
CSADRGGDTEAFF
>TRBD2|once|TRBV10-3|TRBJ2-1
TGTGCCATCAGTGAGTCAAGGGCTAGCGGGAGGCCCCTTAGTGAGCAGTTCTTC
CAISESRASGRPLSEQFF
>TRBD2|.|TRBV6-8|TRBJ2-3
TGTGCCAGCAGCTCCCTTGGGGGAGGGGCGCCTTTAGGGGATACGCAGTATTTT
CASSSLGGGAPLGDTQYF